Following are 7 T cell receptor beta chains from one sample sequenced in a study of pediatric ulcerative colitis. TCRdb keeps only in-frame clones here, not all; method: immunoSEQ multiplex PCR. Among tens of thousands of clones listed, about three quarters were seen once. Sequenced material: blood. The receptors derive from a boy between 10 and 17 years old with moderate ulcerative colitis.

This clone appeared a single time. This chain joins TRBV15 and TRBJ2-7; 7 bases are shared with TRBD1. This CDR3 region has 15 residues. Germline trimming cut 5 bases from V and 3 bases from J; bases unmatched to any gene: 10. Germline V lookup: CDR1 LNHNV, CDR2 YYDKDF (reference sequence). Written as DNA, the CDR3 is TGTGCCACCAGCGGGGATGAGGGGGCTTTCTACGAGCAGTACTTC. Protein product: CATSGDEGAFYEQYF.

The V and J genes are TRBV27 and TRBJ2-1; 8 bases line up with TRBD2. Germline-derived CDR1 and CDR2 are MNHEY and SMNVEV (reference sequence). The CDR3 extends over 16 amino acids. Unmatched junction bases numbered 13, after V lost 6 bases and J lost 6 bases. CDR3 amino acids: CASSDLLAGGVNEQFF. CDR3 nucleotide sequence: TGTGCCAGCAGCGACCTCCTAGCGGGCGGAGTCAATGAGCAGTTCTTC.

The rearrangement links TRBV6-1 to TRBJ1-5; the D is unclear. The germline V gene encodes CDR1 MNHNS and CDR2 SASEGT. Trimming cost V 0 bases and J 4 bases, with 4 bases left between them. This CDR3 has 13 residues. The CDR3: CASSEAGNQPQHF. The CDR3 DNA reads as TGTGCCAGCAGTGAAGCGGGTAATCAGCCCCAGCATTTT.

This clone turned up a few times. The chain uses TRBV7-6 and TRBJ1-5, with 10 bases fitting TRBD1. Germline V gene sequence: CDR1 SGHVS, CDR2 FNYEAQ. Trimming at V came to 5 bases and at J to 2 bases, leaving 6 bases not matched to a gene. CDR3 size: 16 residues. Written as DNA, the CDR3 is TGTGCCAGCAGCCTCGGAGGGACAGGGGGCAATCAGCCCCAGCATTTT. Translation gives CASSLGGTGGNQPQHF.

The V gene is TRBV2, the J gene TRBJ2-3; D call uncertain. This CDR3 is built from 15 residues. Germline-derived CDR1 and CDR2 are SNHLY and FYNNEI. The germline V and J ends were trimmed by 11 bases and 2 bases, with 20 bases remaining between them. The CDR3 DNA reads as TGTGCCGGAAAACCGGACCGAAAAATCACAGATACGCAGTATTTT. It yields the protein CAGKPDRKITDTQYF.

The CDR3 sequence: CASSLVEGDNEQFF. In nucleotides, the CDR3 is TGTGCCAGCAGCTTAGTCGAGGGAGACAATGAGCAGTTCTTC. This chain joins TRBV11-3 and TRBJ2-1; tentatively, D is TRBD2 (5 bases). The CDR3 consists of 14 residues. The V end lost 1 base, the J end lost 5 bases, and 9 bases lay between the germline ends. Germline V CDR1 and CDR2: SGHNT, YENEEA.

This rearrangement joins TRBV19 to TRBJ2-7, with 7 positions matching TRBD2. This CDR3 region has 13 residues. The germline V gene encodes CDR1 LNHDA and CDR2 SQIVND (reference sequence). After removal of 2 bases from V and 3 bases from J, the junction contained 1 base not matched to a gene. CDR3 region: CASSISSGYEQYF. The CDR3 DNA follows: TGTGCCAGTAGTATATCTAGCGGCTACGAGCAGTACTTC.